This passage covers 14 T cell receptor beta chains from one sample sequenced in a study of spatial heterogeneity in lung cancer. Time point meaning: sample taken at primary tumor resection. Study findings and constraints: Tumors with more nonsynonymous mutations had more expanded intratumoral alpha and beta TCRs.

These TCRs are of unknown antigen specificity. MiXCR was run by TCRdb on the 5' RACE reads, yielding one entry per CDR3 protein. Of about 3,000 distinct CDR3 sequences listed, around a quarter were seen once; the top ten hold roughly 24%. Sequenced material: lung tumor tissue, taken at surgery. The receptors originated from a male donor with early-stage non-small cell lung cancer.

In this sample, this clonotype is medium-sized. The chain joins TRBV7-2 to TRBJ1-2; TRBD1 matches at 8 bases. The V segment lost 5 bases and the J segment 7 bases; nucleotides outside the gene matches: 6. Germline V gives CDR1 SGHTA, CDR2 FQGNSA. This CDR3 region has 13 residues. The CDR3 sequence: CASSPGQDGGYTF. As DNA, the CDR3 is TGTGCCAGCAGCCCGGGACAGGACGGTGGCTACACCTTC.

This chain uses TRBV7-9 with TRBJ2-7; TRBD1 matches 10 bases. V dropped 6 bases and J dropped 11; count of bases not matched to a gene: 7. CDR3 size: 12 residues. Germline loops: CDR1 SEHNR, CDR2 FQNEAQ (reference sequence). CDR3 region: CASSSDRGQEYF. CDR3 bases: TGTGCCAGCAGTTCCGACAGGGGGCAGGAGTACTTC.

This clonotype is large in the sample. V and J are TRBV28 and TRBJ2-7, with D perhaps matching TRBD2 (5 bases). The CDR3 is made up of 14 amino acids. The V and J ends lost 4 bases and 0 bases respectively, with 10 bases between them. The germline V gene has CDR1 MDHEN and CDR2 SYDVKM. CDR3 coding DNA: TGTGCCAGCAGTTACCAGCGGCCCTCCTACGAGCAGTACTTC. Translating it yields CASSYQRPSYEQYF.

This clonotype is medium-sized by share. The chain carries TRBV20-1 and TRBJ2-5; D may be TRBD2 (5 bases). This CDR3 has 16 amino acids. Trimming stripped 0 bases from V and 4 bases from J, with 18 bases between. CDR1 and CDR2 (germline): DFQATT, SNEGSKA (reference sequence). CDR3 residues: CSARDRVAPKRETQYF. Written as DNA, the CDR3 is TGCAGTGCTAGAGATCGGGTAGCGCCTAAGCGAGAGACCCAGTACTTC.

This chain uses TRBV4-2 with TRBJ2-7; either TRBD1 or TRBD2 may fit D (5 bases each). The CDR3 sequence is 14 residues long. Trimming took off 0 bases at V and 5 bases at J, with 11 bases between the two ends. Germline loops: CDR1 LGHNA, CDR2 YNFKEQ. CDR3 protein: CASSQENRGDEQYF. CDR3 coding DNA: TGTGCCAGCAGCCAAGAAAATAGAGGGGACGAGCAGTACTTC.

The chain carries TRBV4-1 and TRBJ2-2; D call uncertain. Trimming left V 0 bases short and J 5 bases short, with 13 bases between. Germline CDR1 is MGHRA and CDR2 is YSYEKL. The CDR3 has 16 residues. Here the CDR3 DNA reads TGCGCCAGCAGCCAAGAGACCACACCTCTTACCGGGGAGCTGTTTTTT. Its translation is CASSQETTPLTGELFF.

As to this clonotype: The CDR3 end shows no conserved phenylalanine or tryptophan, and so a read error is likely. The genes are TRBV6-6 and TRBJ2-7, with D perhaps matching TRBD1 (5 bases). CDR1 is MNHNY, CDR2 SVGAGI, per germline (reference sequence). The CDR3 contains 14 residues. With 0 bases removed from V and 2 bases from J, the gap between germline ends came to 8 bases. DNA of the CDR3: TGTGCCAGCAGTTACTCGCAGGGCACCTACGAGCAGTACTAC. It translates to CASSYSQGTYEQYY.

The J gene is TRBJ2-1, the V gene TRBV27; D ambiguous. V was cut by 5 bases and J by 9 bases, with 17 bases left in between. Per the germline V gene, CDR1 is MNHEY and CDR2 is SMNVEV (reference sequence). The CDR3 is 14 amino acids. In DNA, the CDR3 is TGTGCCAGCAGTCTACTACCGACGTCCCCTGAGCAGTTCTTC. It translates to CASSLLPTSPEQFF.

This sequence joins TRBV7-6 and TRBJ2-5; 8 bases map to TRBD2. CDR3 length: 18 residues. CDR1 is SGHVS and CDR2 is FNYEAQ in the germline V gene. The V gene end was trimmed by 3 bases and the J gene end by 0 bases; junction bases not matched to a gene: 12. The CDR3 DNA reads TGTGCCAGCAGCTTTCCCCTAGCGGGCGATTCTAACCAAGAGACCCAGTACTTC. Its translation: CASSFPLAGDSNQETQYF.

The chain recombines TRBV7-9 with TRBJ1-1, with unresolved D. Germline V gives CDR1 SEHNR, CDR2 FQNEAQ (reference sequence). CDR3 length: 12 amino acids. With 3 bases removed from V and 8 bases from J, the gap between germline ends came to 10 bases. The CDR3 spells CASSFAEPEAFF. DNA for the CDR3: TGTGCCAGCAGCTTTGCAGAGCCCGAAGCTTTCTTT.

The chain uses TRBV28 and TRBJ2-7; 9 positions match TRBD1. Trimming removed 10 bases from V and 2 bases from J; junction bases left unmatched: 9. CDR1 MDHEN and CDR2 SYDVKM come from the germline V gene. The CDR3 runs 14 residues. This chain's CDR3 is CATLSGQGPYEQYF. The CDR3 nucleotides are TGTGCCACCCTATCGGGACAGGGCCCCTACGAGCAGTACTTC.

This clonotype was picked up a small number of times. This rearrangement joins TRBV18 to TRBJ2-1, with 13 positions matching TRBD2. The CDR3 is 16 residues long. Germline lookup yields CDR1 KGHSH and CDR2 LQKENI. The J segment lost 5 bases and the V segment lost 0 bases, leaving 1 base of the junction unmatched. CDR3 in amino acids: CASSPPGTSGNNEQFF. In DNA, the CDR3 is TGTGCCAGCTCACCACCGGGGACTAGCGGGAACAATGAGCAGTTCTTC.

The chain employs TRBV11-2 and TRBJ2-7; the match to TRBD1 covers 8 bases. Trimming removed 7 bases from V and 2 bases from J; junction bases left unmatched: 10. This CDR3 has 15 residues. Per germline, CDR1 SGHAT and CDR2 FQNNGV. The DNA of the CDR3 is TGTGCCAGCACCCTAGGGACAGGACCAACCTACGAGCAGTACTTC. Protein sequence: CASTLGTGPTYEQYF.

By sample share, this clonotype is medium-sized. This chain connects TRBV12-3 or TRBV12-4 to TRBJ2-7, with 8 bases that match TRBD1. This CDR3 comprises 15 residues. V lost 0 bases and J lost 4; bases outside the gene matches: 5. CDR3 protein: CASSLADRDAYEQYF. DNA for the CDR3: TGTGCCAGCAGTTTAGCGGACAGGGATGCGTACGAGCAGTACTTC.